The 14 T cell receptor beta chains below come from one sample, sequenced in a study of Graves' ophthalmopathy and Graves' hyperthyroidism. Amplified material comprised TCR beta CDR3 regions derived from RNA transcripts. First-round RT-PCR relied on HTBI primers, and a second-round multiplex PCR came next. TCRdb passed the multiplex PCR reads through MiXCR, listing each CDR3 protein once. The sample holds over a million distinct CDR3 sequences, around a third seen once. Sequenced input: peripheral blood or thyroid tissue (not recorded which). All receptors come from an adult man with Graves' hyperthyroidism.

This clonotype was detected ten times or more. V and J are TRBV14 and TRBJ1-6, with D perhaps TRBD1 (5 bases). This CDR3 spans 17 amino acids. Trimming cost V 1 base and J 0 bases, with 10 bases left between them. In germline, CDR1 is SGHDN, CDR2 FVKESK. The CDR3 spells CASSQVRGSSYNSPLHF. The CDR3 DNA reads TGTGCCAGCAGCCAAGTTCGGGGGAGCTCCTATAATTCACCCCTCCACTTT.

This clonotype was observed at least ten times. J is TRBJ1-2 and V is TRBV7-8; no reliable D call. Germline-derived CDR1 and CDR2 are SGHVS and FQNEAQ. The CDR3 runs 14 residues. Trimming took 1 base from V and 4 from J, leaving 10 bases between them. The CDR3 coding sequence is TGTGCCAGCAGCTTAGAACACACAAGCTATGGCTACACCTTC. This translates into CASSLEHTSYGYTF. The variable domain in full, completed from reference TRBV7-8 and TRBJ1-2, reads GAGVSQSPRYKVAKRGQDVALRCDPISGHVSLFWYQQALGQGPEFLTYFQNEAQLDKSGLPSDRFFAERPEGSVSTLKIQRTQQEDSAVYLCASSLEHTSYGYTFGSGTRLTVV.

This clonotype came up many times. The rearrangement uses TRBV6-5 and TRBJ1-1; tentative D call: TRBD1 (6 bases). Germline-derived CDR1 and CDR2 are MNHEY and SVGAGI. The ends were cut back, 5 bases at V and 3 bases at J, with 13 bases in the middle. The length of the CDR3 is 14 residues. The CDR3, as DNA: TGTGCCAGCAGTGATTACAGGGTGGACACTGAAGCTTTCTTT. Protein sequence: CASSDYRVDTEAFF.

This clonotype was seen repeatedly, ten times or more. The rearrangement uses TRBV7-2 and TRBJ1-6; 9 bases map to TRBD1. Germline V gives CDR1 SGHTA, CDR2 FQGNSA. Germline trimming cut 5 bases from V and 8 bases from J; bases unmatched to any gene: 10. This CDR3 spans 16 amino acids. Written as DNA, the CDR3 is TGTGCCAGCAGCGACGGGACAGGGCGGATACATTCACCCCTCCACTTT. As protein: CASSDGTGRIHSPLHF.

This clonotype was seen a handful of times. This chain links TRBV4-3 with TRBJ2-2; D unclear. V lost 1 base and J lost 3, with 6 bases in between. Germline CDR1 and CDR2: LGHNA and YSLEER. The CDR3 runs to 14 residues. The CDR3 coding sequence is TGCGCCAGCAGCCAAGTCAGAGACACCGGGGAGCTGTTTTTT. Amino acids: CASSQVRDTGELFF.

The gene calls are TRBV19 and TRBJ1-5; possible D gene TRBD1, 5 bases. The ends were cut back, 3 bases at V and 6 bases at J, with 9 bases in the middle. The length of the CDR3 is 13 residues. Germline values: CDR1 LNHDA, CDR2 SQIVND (reference sequence). This CDR3 is CASSMGGGQPQHF. DNA of the CDR3: TGTGCCAGTAGTATGGGGGGGGGTCAGCCCCAGCATTTT.

This clonotype has only one observation. The CDR3 ends on some other residue instead of the conserved phenylalanine or tryptophan, so this is likely a read error. The DNA is left out, because the CDR3 cannot be placed on it with certainty; the CDR3 is given as TCRdb lists it. The rearrangement uses TRBV29-1 and TRBJ1-2; the tabulated D call, TRBD1, remains unverified against the DNA. The CDR3 is 12 amino acids long, termini counted. Germline CDR1 reads SQVTM; CDR2 reads ANQGSEA. CDR3: CSVEDSVTGGTY.

The CDR3 is CASSEDGRGAEAFF. In DNA, the CDR3 is TGCGCCAGCAGTGAGGACGGCAGGGGCGCTGAAGCTTTCTTT. J is TRBJ1-1 and V is TRBV10-2, with a possible D match to TRBD1 (6 bases). This CDR3 comprises 14 residues. The germline CDR1 and CDR2 sequences are WSHSY and SAAADI. V gave up 2 bases and J gave up 6 bases, with 13 bases separating them.

V usage is TRBV4-1 and J usage is TRBJ1-4; 10 bases are a match to TRBD1. Germline loops: CDR1 MGHRA, CDR2 YSYEKL. The CDR3 sequence is 18 residues long. V lost 1 base and J lost 0; bases outside the gene matches: 5. As DNA, the CDR3 is TGCGCCAGCAGCCAAGTCTTGGGACAGGGGACAACTAATGAAAAACTGTTTTTT. It translates to CASSQVLGQGTTNEKLFF.

The sample holds many counts of this clonotype. V usage is TRBV2 and J usage is TRBJ2-2; D is possibly TRBD1 (6 bases). Germline V gene sequence: CDR1 SNHLY, CDR2 FYNNEI. Trimming pared 7 bases from V and 0 bases from J, leaving 9 bases between. The CDR3 is 14 amino acids. The CDR3 nucleotides read TGTGCCAGCAATCAGGGGTCGAACACCGGGGAGCTGTTTTTT. This translates into CASNQGSNTGELFF.

The V and J genes are TRBV4-2 and TRBJ1-2; TRBD1 might be the D (6 bases). This CDR3 has 13 residues. V lost 6 bases to trimming and J lost 5 bases, with 13 bases between them. The germline gives CDR1 LGHNA, CDR2 YNFKEQ. The CDR3 sequence: CASSKEQGYGYTF. The DNA of the CDR3 is TGTGCCAGCAGTAAGGAACAGGGATATGGCTACACCTTC.

With regard to this clonotype: A much larger clone is a single base away; this may be a read error. The V and J genes are TRBV7-2 and TRBJ2-7, with no clear D. This CDR3 is built from 13 residues. Germline loops: CDR1 SGHTA, CDR2 FQGNSA. The CDR3 nucleotides read TGTGCCGGCAGCGTTACGTTCACCGGGGAGCAGTACTTC. It codes for CAGSVTFTGEQYF.

The chain joins TRBV5-1 to TRBJ2-6; possible D gene TRBD1, 6 bases. The length of the CDR3 is 17 residues. Trimming stripped 1 base from V and 2 bases from J, with 13 bases between. Germline assignment: CDR1 SGHRS and CDR2 YFSETQ. The CDR3 here is CASSLLPGVTGANVLTF. CDR3 nucleotide sequence: TGCGCCAGCAGCTTGCTCCCAGGGGTAACTGGGGCCAACGTCCTGACTTTC.

With respect to this clonotype: This likely comes from a read error, as the CDR3 has no conserved phenylalanine or tryptophan at its end. The DNA is omitted, as the CDR3 cannot be located on it reliably, and the CDR3 follows TCRdb's listing. The rearrangement links TRBV7-9 to TRBJ1-1; TRBD1, the table's D call, was not compared with the DNA. Ends included, the CDR3 has 9 residues. CDR1 and CDR2 from the germline V gene are SEHNR and FQNEAQ (reference sequence). The CDR3: CASSLTRDT.